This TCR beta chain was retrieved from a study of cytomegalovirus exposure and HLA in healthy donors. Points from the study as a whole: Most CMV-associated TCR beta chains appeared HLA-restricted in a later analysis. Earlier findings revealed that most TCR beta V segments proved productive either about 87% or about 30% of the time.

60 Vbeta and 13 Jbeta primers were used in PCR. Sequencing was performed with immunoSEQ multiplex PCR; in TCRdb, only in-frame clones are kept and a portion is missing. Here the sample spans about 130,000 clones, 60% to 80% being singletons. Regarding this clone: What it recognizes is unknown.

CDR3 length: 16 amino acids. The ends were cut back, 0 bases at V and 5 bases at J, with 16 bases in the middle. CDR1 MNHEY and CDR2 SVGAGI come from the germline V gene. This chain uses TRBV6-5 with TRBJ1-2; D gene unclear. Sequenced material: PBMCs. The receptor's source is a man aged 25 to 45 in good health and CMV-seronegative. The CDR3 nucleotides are TGTGCCAGCAGTTACTCGGGTCAGGCCGTATCTTATGGCTACACCTTC. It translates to CASSYSGQAVSYGYTF.